This is a list of T cell receptor beta chains from one sample in a study of shared clonotypes between healthy human individuals. Some clones are missing from TCRdb's copy, which holds only in-frame ones; the method was immunoSEQ multiplex PCR. Counted here are fewer than 3 million clones, about 90% occurring once; the ten biggest clones make up 0.37%. Sequenced material: naive CD4+ T cells from PBMCs. These TCRs come from a man younger than 35 in good health. Some clones in this sample may be carry-over from other donors' samples. Each CDR3 is given with its conserved first and last residue. A D gene is named only where the DNA matches it firmly. Size is stated for part of the rows, as once, few or many counts, or as a class when the clone is expanded.

V gene	clone size	D gene	CDR3 length	J gene	CDR3 DNA	CDR3 protein
TRBV11-2	once	.	14	TRBJ2-3	TGTGCCAGCAGCTTGGCGGTTAGCACAGATACGCAGTATTTT	CASSLAVSTDTQYF
TRBV6-1	.	.	17	TRBJ1-5	TGTGCCAGCAGTGAAGCGCTGCCAGGCGGGGATCATCAGCCCCAGCATTTT	CASSEALPGGDHQPQHF
TRBV7-2	.	.	12	TRBJ1-2	TGTGCCAGCAGCTTAAACAGATATGGCTACACCTTC	CASSLNRYGYTF
TRBV5-4	.	.	18	TRBJ2-5	TGTGCCAGCAGCTTCTTCCCCGGGATGTCGGAAATACAAGAGACCCAGTACTTC	CASSFFPGMSEIQETQYF
TRBV5-1	.	TRBD2	14	TRBJ2-7	TGCGCCAGCAGCGAGACTAGCGGGACCTACGAGCAGTACTTC	CASSETSGTYEQYF
TRBV11-2	.	.	14	TRBJ2-2	TGTGCCAGCAGCTTATTAGGGCGGGCCGGGGAGCTGTTTTTT	CASSLLGRAGELFF
TRBV25-1	.	TRBD1	16	TRBJ1-6	TGTGCCAGCAGACCAGACAGGGGGACCTATAATTCACCCCTCCACTTT	CASRPDRGTYNSPLHF
TRBV6-1	.	.	14	TRBJ2-4	TGTGCCAGCGCGGGGCCGAGGGCCAAAAACATTCAGTACTTC	CASAGPRAKNIQYF
TRBV5-1	.	TRBD2	13	TRBJ2-3	TGCGCCAGCAGTACAGCGGGAGTGGATACGCAGTATTTT	CASSTAGVDTQYF
TRBV6-4	few	.	13	TRBJ1-5	TGTGCCAGCAGTGAAGGTCCCAATCAGCCCCAGCATTTT	CASSEGPNQPQHF
TRBV2	.	TRBD2	15	TRBJ2-1	TGTGCCAGCAGGTCGCTAGCGGGAGCTAGCAATGAGCAGTTCTTC	CASRSLAGASNEQFF
TRBV5-8	.	TRBD2	16	TRBJ2-1	TGTGCCAGCACCCACAGGATAGTAGCGGGGTACAATGAGCAGTTCTTC	CASTHRIVAGYNEQFF
TRBV19	few	.	12	TRBJ1-1	TGTGCCAGTAGGGGAGCCAACACTGAAGCTTTCTTT	CASRGANTEAFF
TRBV28	.	.	13	TRBJ2-3	TGTGCCAGCAGTTTTCGTGGGCCAGATACGCAGTATTTT	CASSFRGPDTQYF
TRBV7-2	.	.	15	TRBJ1-4	TGTGCCAGCAGCTTAGAATCTTCGACTAATGAAAAACTGTTTTTT	CASSLESSTNEKLFF
TRBV28	.	.	15	TRBJ2-2	TGTGCCAGCAGTTTTGGAGGGGCGAACACCGGGGAGCTGTTTTTT	CASSFGGANTGELFF
TRBV6-1	.	TRBD2	14	TRBJ2-7	TGTGCCAGCAGTGATGCGGGAGGACTATACGAGCAGTACTTC	CASSDAGGLYEQYF
TRBV7-2	.	TRBD2	16	TRBJ2-1	TGTGCCAGCACCCCTGGCGTGGCGGGAGGACACAATGAGCAGTTCTTC	CASTPGVAGGHNEQFF
TRBV18	.	TRBD1	14	TRBJ1-1	TGTGCCAGCTCACCACGGACAGGGATCACTGAAGCTTTCTTT	CASSPRTGITEAFF
TRBV18	.	.	11	TRBJ2-6	TGTGCCAGCTCTGGGGCCAACGTCCTGACTTTC	CASSGANVLTF
TRBV6-5	.	TRBD1	15	TRBJ1-1	TGTGCCAGCAGGGCGGGACAGCCCATGAACACTGAAGCTTTCTTT	CASRAGQPMNTEAFF
TRBV5-1	.	.	13	TRBJ1-2	TGCGCCAGCAGCGCGACAGGCCTCTATGGCTACACCTTC	CASSATGLYGYTF
TRBV15	once	.	13	TRBJ2-1	TGTGCCACCAGCACTAATCTGAACAATGAGCAGTTCTTC	CATSTNLNNEQFF
TRBV7-2	.	.	14	TRBJ1-3	TGTGCCAGCAGCTTGAGGGGTACGGGAAACACCATATATTTT	CASSLRGTGNTIYF
TRBV7-2	.	.	16	TRBJ1-5	TGTGCCAGCAGCTTCCAAGGAGACCTAAACAATCAGCCCCAGCATTTT	CASSFQGDLNNQPQHF
TRBV5-1	.	TRBD2	15	TRBJ2-5	TGCGCCAGCAGCTTGGCGGCTAGCGGGAAAGGGACCCAGTACTTC	CASSLAASGKGTQYF
TRBV2	few	.	13	TRBJ1-1	TGTGCCAGCAGTGAAGGATGGGGGACTGAAGCTTTCTTT	CASSEGWGTEAFF
TRBV18	.	.	13	TRBJ2-7	TGTGCCAGCTCGCCACAGGGCCCTAACGAGCAGTACTTC	CASSPQGPNEQYF
TRBV7-2	.	TRBD1	15	TRBJ1-2	TGTGCCAGCAGCTTAGCGCCGGTCAGGACAGGGGGCTACACCTTC	CASSLAPVRTGGYTF
TRBV5-1	.	TRBD1	14	TRBJ2-5	TGCGCCAGCAGCTCGGGACAGGTAAAAGAGACCCAGTACTTC	CASSSGQVKETQYF
TRBV5-1	.	TRBD2	17	TRBJ2-5	TGCGCCAGCAGCCCAGGACTAGCGGGATACTTTCAAGAGACCCAGTACTTC	CASSPGLAGYFQETQYF
TRBV28	.	TRBD1	13	TRBJ1-2	TGTGCCAGCAGTCGAGACAGGGGCTATGGCTACATCTTC	CASSRDRGYGYIF
TRBV18	.	.	12	TRBJ2-7	TGTGCCAGCTCACCGGGGAATTACGAGCAGTACTTC	CASSPGNYEQYF
TRBV11-3	.	.	15	TRBJ2-3	TGTGCCAGCAGCTTAACCGGGAGTGGGACAGATACGCAGTATTTT	CASSLTGSGTDTQYF
TRBV5-1	once	.	14	TRBJ2-7	TGCGCCAGCAGCTTGTTCCCGCGGGTCTACGAGCAGTACTTC	CASSLFPRVYEQYF
TRBV7-8	.	.	19	TRBJ1-5	TGTGCCAGCAGTCATAGCTTACGTCTTTTCGGGACATCAAATCAGCCCCAGCATTTT	CASSHSLRLFGTSNQPQHF
TRBV6-5	.	.	14	TRBJ1-2	TGTGCCAGCGGGCGATCACGACACGACCTTGGCTACACCTTC	CASGRSRHDLGYTF
TRBV5-8	.	TRBD2	17	TRBJ2-7	TGTGCCAGCAGCTATGATCTAGCGGGAGGCGGGATCTACGAGCAGTACTTC	CASSYDLAGGGIYEQYF
TRBV4-2	.	.	15	TRBJ2-6	TGTGCCAGCAGCCCGGAGCGATCTGGGGCCAACGTCCTGACTTTC	CASSPERSGANVLTF
TRBV30	few	TRBD2	12	TRBJ2-3	TGTGCCTGCCGGGGGGACACAGATACGCAGTATTTT	CACRGDTDTQYF
TRBV4-2	.	.	19	TRBJ2-5	TGTGCCAGCAGCCAAGGGTCTGGGGACGGCGTGATCATAGGGGAGACCCAGTACTTC	CASSQGSGDGVIIGETQYF
TRBV19	.	.	13	TRBJ1-2	TGTGCCAGTAGTACGGGGCGCGGCTATGGCTACACCTTC	CASSTGRGYGYTF
TRBV30	.	.	16	TRBJ1-2	TGTGCCCGGAGAAGAGGTTGGGGGGACCATAACTATGGCTACACCTTC	CARRRGWGDHNYGYTF
TRBV6-5	.	TRBD1	14	TRBJ1-1	TGTGCCAGCAGTCAGGGGACAGTGAACACTGAAGCTTTCTTT	CASSQGTVNTEAFF
TRBV7-8	.	.	15	TRBJ2-2	TGTGCCAGCAGCATTAGACAAGCGAACACCGGGGAGCTGTTTTTT	CASSIRQANTGELFF
TRBV7-2	.	TRBD1	15	TRBJ2-2	TGTGCCAGCAGCTCCACCGTCGACAGGGCCGGGGAGCTGTTTTTT	CASSSTVDRAGELFF